The 15 T cell receptor beta chains reported below all come from one sample, sequenced in a study of response to subunit inactivated influenza vaccine. MiXCR, run by TCRdb on the RT-PCR reads, gives a single entry per CDR3 protein. The repertoire holds about 530,000 distinct CDR3 sequences, with 10% to 15% as singletons. The sequenced sample was PBMCs from blood, obtained on the day of vaccination. The receptors originated from a middle-aged man who received an inactivated influenza vaccine.

This clonotype appeared a few times. The chain couples TRBV12-3 or TRBV12-4 to TRBJ2-7; no clear D. The CDR3 spans 15 residues. Trimming removed 2 bases from V and 1 base from J, with 12 bases in between. The CDR3 reads CASSLSGDGSYEQYF. Written as DNA, the CDR3 is TGTGCCAGCAGTTTATCTGGAGACGGGTCCTACGAGCAGTACTTC.

In this sample, this clonotype turned up a few times. The chain has TRBV15 and TRBJ2-7; D gene unclear. V gave up 4 bases and J gave up 2 bases, with 9 bases separating them. The germline gives CDR1 LNHNV, CDR2 YYDKDF (reference sequence). The CDR3 loop spans 13 amino acids. This chain's CDR3 is CATSKEPTYEQYF. The CDR3 DNA reads as TGTGCCACCAGCAAGGAACCAACCTACGAGCAGTACTTC.

This clonotype came up many times. The genes are TRBV28 and TRBJ1-5; D is uncertain. This CDR3 contains 14 residues. Trimming shortened V by 5 bases and J by 2 bases, and 10 bases separated the two germline ends. CDR1 and CDR2 (germline): MDHEN, SYDVKM. The CDR3 bases are TGTGCCAGCAGTCCACCCTCCCGCAATCAGCCCCAGCATTTT. Its translation is CASSPPSRNQPQHF.

For the CDR3, the DNA is TGCGCCAGCAGCCAAGATGCAAGGACAGATACGCAGTATTTT. This encodes CASSQDARTDTQYF. V gene TRBV4-3 combines with J gene TRBJ2-3; no definite D call. Deletions cut 0 bases from V and 3 bases from J, with 7 bases between. CDR3 size: 14 residues. CDR1 and CDR2 (germline): LGHNA, YSLEER.

This clonotype was picked up many times. V is TRBV3-1 and J is TRBJ1-1; maybe TRBD1 (6 bases). The CDR3 runs to 13 residues. V was cut by 4 bases and J by 5 bases, with 11 bases left in between. Germline values: CDR1 LGHDT, CDR2 YNNKEL (reference sequence). The CDR3 is CASSRLDRTEAFF. CDR3 nucleotide sequence: TGTGCCAGCAGCCGATTGGACAGAACTGAAGCTTTCTTT.

This clonotype was found a few times. CDR3 nucleotide sequence: TGTGCCAGCAGTTTAAGGGCAGGTTGGCACGAGCAGTACTTC. Amino acids: CASSLRAGWHEQYF. The chain is built from TRBV28 and TRBJ2-7; D is unresolved. V shed 2 bases and J shed 5 bases, with 13 bases lying between them. The germline V gene encodes CDR1 MDHEN and CDR2 SYDVKM. CDR3 length equals 14 residues.

The table lists this clonotype with a few counts. The chain is built from TRBV7-9 and TRBJ2-2; 7 nucleotides line up with TRBD1. Trimming took 5 bases from V and 6 from J; bases not matched to a gene: 9. The CDR3 runs to 15 residues. Per germline, CDR1 SEHNR and CDR2 FQNEAQ (reference sequence). CDR3 bases: TGTGCCAGCAGCGAACAGGGGCCCCCAGCCGGGGAGCTGTTTTTT. Protein: CASSEQGPPAGELFF.

This clonotype was seen only a few times. The V and J genes are TRBV4-1 and TRBJ2-5; D gene unclear. CDR1 MGHRA and CDR2 YSYEKL come from the germline V gene. Trimming pared 0 bases from V and 2 bases from J, leaving 7 bases between. This CDR3 is 14 amino acids long. CDR3 DNA: TGCGCCAGCAGCCAAGATTCCGGGCAAGAGACCCAGTACTTC. Translated, it gives CASSQDSGQETQYF.

This clonotype showed up many times. V and J are TRBV5-6 and TRBJ2-3; D is possibly TRBD2 (6 bases). The V end lost 0 bases, the J end lost 4 bases, and 15 bases lay between the germline ends. This CDR3 is built from 16 residues. The germline CDR1 and CDR2 sequences are SGHDT and YYEEEE. The CDR3, as DNA: TGTGCCAGCAGCTTGGCTCAGGGAGGTTTGGCAGATACGCAGTATTTT. Translated, it gives CASSLAQGGLADTQYF.

This clonotype turned up a few times. This chain connects TRBV6-1 to TRBJ2-1; D might be TRBD1 (6 bases). Germline V gene sequence: CDR1 MNHNS, CDR2 SASEGT. The V gene lost 8 bases and the J gene lost 9 bases, with 20 bases spanning the gap. This CDR3 comprises 14 residues. Here the CDR3 DNA reads TGTGCCAGCGACGCCAACCCACAGGGATCTGAGCAGTTCTTC. Translating it yields CASDANPQGSEQFF.

The sample holds a few counts of this clonotype. The chain joins TRBV5-1 to TRBJ1-2, with TRBD1 as a possible D gene (6 bases). The CDR3 runs 17 residues. V dropped 0 bases and J dropped 1 base, with 16 bases sitting between them. Germline V CDR1 and CDR2: SGHRS, YFSETQ. The CDR3 coding sequence is TGCGCCAGCAGCTTGGCGGCAGGGGACGTACTTAACTATGGCTACACCTTC. Encoded protein: CASSLAAGDVLNYGYTF.

This clonotype was picked up a small number of times. CDR3 sequence: CASSLLRSSTDTQYF. CDR3 bases: TGTGCCAGCAGTTTACTTAGGAGTAGCACAGATACGCAGTATTTT. The rearrangement links TRBV28 to TRBJ2-3; D gene ambiguous. The V and J ends lost 2 bases and 0 bases respectively, with 9 bases between them. Germline-derived CDR1 and CDR2 are MDHEN and SYDVKM. CDR3 length: 15 amino acids.

The rearrangement joins TRBV20-1 to TRBJ2-7, with TRBD1 identical over 10 bases. With 3 bases clipped from V and 4 bases from J, the junction kept 3 bases outside the gene matches. CDR1 is DFQATT, CDR2 SNEGSKA, per germline (reference sequence). The CDR3 has 13 residues. The CDR3 DNA is TGCAGTGCTAGGGGACAGGGGTGGTACGAGCAGTACTTC. This translates into CSARGQGWYEQYF.

The chain has TRBV28 and TRBJ1-5; D remains ambiguous. V was clipped by 7 bases and J by 2 bases, with 9 bases between them. The CDR3 has 13 residues. Germline CDR1 MDHEN, CDR2 SYDVKM. The CDR3 region has the DNA TGTGCCAGCATGCTTTGGGGCAATCAGCCCCAGCATTTT. Protein sequence: CASMLWGNQPQHF.

This chain uses TRBV28 with TRBJ2-7; D is perhaps TRBD2 (6 bases). Germline V CDR1 and CDR2: MDHEN, SYDVKM. The CDR3 has 15 amino acids. V lost 3 bases, J lost 3 bases, and 15 bases lay in between. The CDR3 spells CASSFWGRTFYEQYF. CDR3 DNA sequence: TGTGCCAGCAGTTTTTGGGGGAGGACATTCTACGAGCAGTACTTC. Full variable domain (rest looked up from reference TRBV28 and TRBJ2-7): DVKVTQSSRYLVKRTGEKVFLECVQDMDHENMFWYRQDPGLGLRLIYFSYDVKMKEKGDIPEGYSVSREKKERFSLILESASTNQTSMYLCASSFWGRTFYEQYFGPGTRLTVT.